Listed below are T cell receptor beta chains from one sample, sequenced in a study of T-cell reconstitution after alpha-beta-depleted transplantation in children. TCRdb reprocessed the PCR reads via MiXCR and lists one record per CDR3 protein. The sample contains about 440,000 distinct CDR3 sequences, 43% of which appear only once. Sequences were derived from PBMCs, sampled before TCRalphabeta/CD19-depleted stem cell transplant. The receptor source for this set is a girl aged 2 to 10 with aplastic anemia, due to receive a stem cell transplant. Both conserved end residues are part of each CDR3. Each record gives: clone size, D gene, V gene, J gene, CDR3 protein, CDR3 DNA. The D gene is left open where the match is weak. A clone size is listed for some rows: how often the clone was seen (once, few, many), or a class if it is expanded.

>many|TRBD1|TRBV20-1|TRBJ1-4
CSARDLARGHEKLFF
TGCAGTGCTAGAGATTTGGCCAGGGGGCATGAAAAACTGTTTTTT
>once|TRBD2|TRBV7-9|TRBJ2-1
CASSLLGGGSSYNEQFF
TGTGCCAGCAGCTTACTTGGCGGGGGGAGCTCCTACAATGAGCAGTTCTTC
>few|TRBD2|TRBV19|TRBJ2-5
CASSPGGVQETQYF
TGTGCCAGTAGCCCGGGAGGGGTCCAAGAGACCCAGTACTTC
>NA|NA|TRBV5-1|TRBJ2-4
CASSLGGGNIQYF
TGCGCCAGCAGCTTGGGGGGAGGAAACATTCAGTACTTC
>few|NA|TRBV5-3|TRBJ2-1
CARHFTGDEQFF
TGTGCCAGACACTTTACCGGCGATGAGCAGTTCTTC
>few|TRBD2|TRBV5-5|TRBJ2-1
CASSQREGFYNEQFF
TGTGCCAGCAGCCAGCGGGAGGGTTTCTACAATGAGCAGTTCTTC
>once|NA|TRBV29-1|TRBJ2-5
CSVEGGPLTQETQYF
TGCAGCGTCGAAGGCGGCCCACTAACTCAAGAGACCCAGTACTTC
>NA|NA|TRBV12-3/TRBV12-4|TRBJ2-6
CASNQLSGPSGANVLTF
TGTGCCAGCAATCAACTCTCAGGGCCCTCTGGGGCCAACGTCCTGACTTTC
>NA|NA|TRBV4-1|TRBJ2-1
CASSQDSQFSTNEQFF
TGCGCCAGCAGCCAAGATTCACAGTTTTCCACCAATGAGCAGTTCTTC
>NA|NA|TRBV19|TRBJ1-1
CASTPHSGNTEAFF
TGTGCCAGTACCCCCCACAGCGGGAACACTGAAGCTTTCTTT
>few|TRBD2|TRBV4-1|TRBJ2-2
CASSDKQGGLAGKTGELFF
TGCGCCAGCAGCGATAAGCAAGGAGGACTAGCGGGAAAAACCGGGGAGCTGTTTTTT
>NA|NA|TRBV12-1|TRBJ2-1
CASSCNLTSGRGSEQFF
TGTGCCAGCAGCTGCAACCTGACTAGCGGGAGGGGGAGTGAGCAGTTCTTC
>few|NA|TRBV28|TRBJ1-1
CATLDQVGGKAFF
TGTGCCACCCTGGATCAGGTGGGGGGGAAAGCTTTCTTT
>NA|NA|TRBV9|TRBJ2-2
CASSVGEGRGGELFF
TGTGCCAGCAGCGTAGGGGAAGGGCGCGGCGGGGAGCTGTTTTTT
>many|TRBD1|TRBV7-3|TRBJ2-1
CASSLKSGGSSYNEQFF
TGTGCCAGCAGCTTAAAATCAGGGGGCTCCTCCTACAATGAGCAGTTCTTC
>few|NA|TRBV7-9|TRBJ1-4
CASSLGALENEKLFF
TGTGCCAGCAGCTTGGGAGCGTTAGAAAATGAAAAACTGTTTTTT
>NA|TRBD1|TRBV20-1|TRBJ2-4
CSARRRTGENIQYF
TGCAGTGCTAGACGGAGGACAGGGGAAAACATTCAGTACTTC
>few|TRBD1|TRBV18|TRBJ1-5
CASSPDSGQVSQHF
TGTGCCAGCTCACCGGATTCGGGACAGGTGTCCCAGCATTTT
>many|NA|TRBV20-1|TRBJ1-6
CSARDPHGQYNSPLHF
TGCAGTGCTAGAGATCCCCACGGGCAGTATAATTCACCCCTCCACTTT
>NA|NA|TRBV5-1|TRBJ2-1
CASSLGDSSRYNEQFF
TGCGCCAGCAGCTTGGGGGACTCCTCCCGATACAATGAGCAGTTCTTC
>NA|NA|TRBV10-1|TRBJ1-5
CASSPGVEQPQHF
TGCGCCAGCAGTCCAGGGGTAGAGCAGCCCCAGCATTTT
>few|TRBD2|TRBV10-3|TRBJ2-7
CAITPGAGTYEQYF
TGTGCCATCACCCCAGGAGCGGGAACCTACGAGCAGTACTTC
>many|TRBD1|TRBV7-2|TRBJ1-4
CASSSQGVGNEKLFF
TGTGCCAGCAGCAGCCAGGGGGTGGGGAATGAAAAACTGTTTTTT
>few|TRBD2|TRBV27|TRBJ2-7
CASASLAGDPYEQYF
TGTGCCAGCGCATCCCTAGCGGGAGATCCCTACGAGCAGTACTTC
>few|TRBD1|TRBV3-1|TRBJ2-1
CASSQGADGNEQFF
TGTGCCAGCAGTCAGGGGGCGGATGGCAATGAGCAGTTCTTC
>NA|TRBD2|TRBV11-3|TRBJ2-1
CASSLRTSGRVDEQFF
TGTGCCAGCAGCTTACGGACTAGCGGGAGGGTGGATGAGCAGTTCTTC
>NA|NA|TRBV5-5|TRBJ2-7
CASSPEPGEQYF
TGTGCCAGCAGCCCCGAGCCGGGCGAGCAGTACTTC
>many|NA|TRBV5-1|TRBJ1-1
CASSLAGGYTEAFF
TGCGCCAGCAGCTTGGCGGGGGGCTACACTGAAGCTTTCTTT
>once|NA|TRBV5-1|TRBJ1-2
CASSDDSRHGYTF
TGCGCCAGCAGCGACGACAGTAGGCATGGCTACACCTTC
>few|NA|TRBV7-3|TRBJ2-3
CASSSDNTQYF
TGTGCCAGCAGCTCAGATAATACGCAGTATTTT
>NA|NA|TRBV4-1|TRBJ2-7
CASSQEVGPVYEQYF
TGCGCCAGCAGCCAAGAAGTCGGGCCCGTCTACGAGCAGTACTTC
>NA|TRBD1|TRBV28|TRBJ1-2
CASSLRGEGAGGYTF
TGTGCCAGCAGTTTAAGGGGAGAGGGGGCAGGTGGCTACACCTTC
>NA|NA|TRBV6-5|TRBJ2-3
CASSYAARHRDTQYF
TGTGCCAGCAGTTACGCGGCTAGACATCGGGATACGCAGTATTTT
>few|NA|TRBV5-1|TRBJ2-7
CASSLGRGIYYEQYF
TGCGCCAGCAGCTTGGGGCGGGGAATTTACTACGAGCAGTACTTC
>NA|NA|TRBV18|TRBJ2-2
CASSPRAVATGELFF
TGTGCCAGCTCACCTCGAGCGGTGGCGACCGGGGAGCTGTTTTTT
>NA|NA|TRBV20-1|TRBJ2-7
CRASTEREQYF
TGCAGAGCTAGTACCGAGCGCGAGCAGTACTTC
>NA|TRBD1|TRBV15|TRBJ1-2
CATSRDPTGTANYGYTF
TGTGCCACCAGCAGAGATCCAACCGGGACAGCTAACTATGGCTACACCTTC
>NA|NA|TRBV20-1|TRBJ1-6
CSAFRGGGDYNSPLHF
TGCAGTGCTTTCCGTGGGGGGGGCGACTATAATTCACCCCTCCACTTT
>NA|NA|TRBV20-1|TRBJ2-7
CSARFQSYEQYF
TGCAGTGCTAGATTCCAGTCCTACGAGCAGTACTTC
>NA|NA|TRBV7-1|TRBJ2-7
CASSSGNLAQYF
TGTGCCAGCAGCTCTGGGAACCTAGCGCAGTACTTC
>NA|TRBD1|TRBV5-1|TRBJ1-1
CASSLGQGTAFF
TGCGCCAGCAGCTTGGGACAGGGGACAGCTTTCTTT
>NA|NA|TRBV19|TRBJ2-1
CASSNTPLKDEQFF
TGTGCCAGTAGTAACACACCGCTTAAGGATGAGCAGTTCTTC
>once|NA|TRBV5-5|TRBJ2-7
CASSLRGVFIYEQYF
TGTGCCAGCAGCTTGAGGGGGGTCTTTATCTACGAGCAGTACTTC